This T cell receptor (beta chain) comes out of a study of T cells in Graves' hyperthyroidism and ophthalmopathy. The V gene lost 0 bases and the J gene lost 4 bases, with 3 bases spanning the gap. Germline V gives CDR1 MGHDK, CDR2 SYGVNS. The CDR3 sequence is 12 residues long. RNA transcripts yielded amplified TCR beta CDR3 regions. First-round RT-PCR targeting the TCR CDR3 was performed with the HTBI primer set. Using its own MiXCR run on the multiplex PCR reads, TCRdb lists one record per CDR3 protein. The profile shows roughly 240,000 distinct CDR3 sequences, about 15% of them singletons. Overall study results and limits: Ophthalmopathy onset followed model prediction by a median roughly 6 months.

A word on this clonotype: The antigen remains unidentified.

This TCR came from a woman under 30 with Graves' ophthalmopathy. J is TRBJ2-5 and V is TRBV25-1; unclear D gene. The sample was blood. CDR3 nucleotide sequence: TGTGCCAGCAGTGAATATTCAGAGACCCAGTACTTC. Protein sequence: CASSEYSETQYF.